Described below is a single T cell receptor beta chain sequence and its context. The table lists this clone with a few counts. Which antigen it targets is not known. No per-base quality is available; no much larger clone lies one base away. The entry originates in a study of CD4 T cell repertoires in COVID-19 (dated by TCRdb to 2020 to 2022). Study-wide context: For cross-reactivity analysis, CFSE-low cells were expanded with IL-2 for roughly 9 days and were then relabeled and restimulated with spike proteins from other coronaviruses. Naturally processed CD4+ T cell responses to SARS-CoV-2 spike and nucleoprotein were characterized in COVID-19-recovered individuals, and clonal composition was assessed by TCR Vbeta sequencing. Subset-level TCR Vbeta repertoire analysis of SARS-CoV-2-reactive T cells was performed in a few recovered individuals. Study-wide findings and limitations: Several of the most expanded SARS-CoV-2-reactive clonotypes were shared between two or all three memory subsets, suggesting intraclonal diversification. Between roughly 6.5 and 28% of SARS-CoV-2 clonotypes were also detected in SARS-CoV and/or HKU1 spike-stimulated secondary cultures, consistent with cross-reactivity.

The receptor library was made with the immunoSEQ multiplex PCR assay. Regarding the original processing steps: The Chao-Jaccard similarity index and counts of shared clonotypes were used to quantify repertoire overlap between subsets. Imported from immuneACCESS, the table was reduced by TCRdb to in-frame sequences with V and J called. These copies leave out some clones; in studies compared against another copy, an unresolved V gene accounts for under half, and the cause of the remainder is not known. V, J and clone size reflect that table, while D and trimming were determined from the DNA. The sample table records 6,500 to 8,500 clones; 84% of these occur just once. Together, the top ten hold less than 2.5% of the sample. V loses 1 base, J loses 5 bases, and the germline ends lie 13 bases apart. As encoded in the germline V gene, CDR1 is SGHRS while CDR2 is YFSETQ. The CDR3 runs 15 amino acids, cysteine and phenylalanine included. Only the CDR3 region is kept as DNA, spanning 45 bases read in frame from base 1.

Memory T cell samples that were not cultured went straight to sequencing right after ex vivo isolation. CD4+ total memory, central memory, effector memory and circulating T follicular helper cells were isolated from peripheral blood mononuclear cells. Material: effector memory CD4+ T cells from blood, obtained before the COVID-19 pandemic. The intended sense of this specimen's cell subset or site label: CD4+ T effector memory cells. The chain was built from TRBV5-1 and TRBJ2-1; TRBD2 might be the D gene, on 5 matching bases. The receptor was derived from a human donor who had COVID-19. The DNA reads TGCGCCAGCAGCTTGACCCGGATTAGCGACAATGAGCAGTTCTTC. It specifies CASSLTRISDNEQFF.